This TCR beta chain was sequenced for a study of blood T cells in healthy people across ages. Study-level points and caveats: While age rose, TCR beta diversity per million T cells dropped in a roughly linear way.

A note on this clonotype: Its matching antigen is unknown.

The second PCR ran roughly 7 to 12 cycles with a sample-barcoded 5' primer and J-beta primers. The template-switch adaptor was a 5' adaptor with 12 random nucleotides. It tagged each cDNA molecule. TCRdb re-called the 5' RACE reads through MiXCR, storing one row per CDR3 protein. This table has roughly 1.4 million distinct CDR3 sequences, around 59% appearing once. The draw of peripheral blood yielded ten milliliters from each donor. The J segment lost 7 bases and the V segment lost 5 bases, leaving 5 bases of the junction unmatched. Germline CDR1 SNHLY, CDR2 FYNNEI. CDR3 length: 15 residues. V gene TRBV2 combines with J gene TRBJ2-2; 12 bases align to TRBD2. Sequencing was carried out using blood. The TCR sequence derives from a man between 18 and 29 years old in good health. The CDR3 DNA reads TGTGCCAGCAGTCTAGCGGGAGGGCCGAACGGGGAGCTGTTTTTT. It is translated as CASSLAGGPNGELFF.